This T cell receptor (beta chain) was documented in a study of radiotherapy plus CTLA-4 blockade in lung cancer. Study information: Objective responses were seen in more than 15% of patients, disease control in about 30%. The study, taken as a whole, reports: Alongside interferon-beta, early blood T cell clone dynamics were reportedly the best predictor of response. TCR clones of tumor origin grew in blood after radiotherapy plus ipilimumab.

Germline CDR1 and CDR2: WSHSY and SAAADI. J was trimmed by 7 bases and V by 2 bases; bases with no gene match: 2. The CDR3 runs 15 residues. Chemo-refractory metastatic non-small-cell lung cancer patients received focal radiation with ipilimumab CTLA-4 blockade. About this clone: Its specificity is unknown.

TCRdb's copy holds only in-frame clones and misses some; the assay was immunoSEQ multiplex PCR. Of about 85,000 clones in the sample, about 90% were seen once. The V and J genes are TRBV10-2 and TRBJ2-1, with 13 bases matching TRBD2. The sample here was peripheral blood, taken from a patient treated with radiotherapy plus ipilimumab. The source of this sequence is a human donor with non-small cell lung cancer who had a partial response to radiotherapy plus ipilimumab. The CDR3 DNA reads TGCGCCAGCAGTGAGACGACTAGCGGGAGGAATGAGCAGTTCTTC. As protein: CASSETTSGRNEQFF.